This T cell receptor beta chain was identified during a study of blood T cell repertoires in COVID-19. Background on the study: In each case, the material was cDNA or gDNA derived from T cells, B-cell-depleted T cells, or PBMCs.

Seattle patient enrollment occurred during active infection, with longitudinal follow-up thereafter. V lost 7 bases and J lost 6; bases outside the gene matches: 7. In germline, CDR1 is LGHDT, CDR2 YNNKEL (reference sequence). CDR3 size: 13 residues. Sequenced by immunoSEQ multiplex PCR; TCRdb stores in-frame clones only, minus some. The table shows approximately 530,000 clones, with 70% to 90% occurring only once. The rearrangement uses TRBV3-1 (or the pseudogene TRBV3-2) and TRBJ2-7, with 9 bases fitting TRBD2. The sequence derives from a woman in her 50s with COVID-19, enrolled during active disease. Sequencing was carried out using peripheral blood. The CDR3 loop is CASTGLATGEQYF. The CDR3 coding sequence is TGTGCCAGCACCGGACTAGCGACGGGCGAGCAGTACTTC.